This T cell receptor beta chain is from a study of blood T cell repertoires in COVID-19. Whole-study context: Samples representing acute and convalescent COVID-19 were sourced from the United States, Italy and Spain.

Categorization into cohorts depended on clinical history that participants reported. Authors' processing steps: Estimated nucleated cell counts came from reference gene primer amplification. The assay was immunoSEQ multiplex PCR, and TCRdb's table has in-frame clones only and misses some. The V and J calls and the clone size are those of that table, but D and trimming were determined from the DNA. Altogether 400,000 or so clones are present, around 90% being singletons, with the ten largest covering approximately 2%. With 9 bases removed from V and 4 bases from J, the gap between germline ends came to 15 bases. Germline CDR1 reads SGHDN; CDR2 reads FVKESK. The CDR3 spans 13 residues.

This receptor was taken from a middle-aged woman with acute COVID-19. V usage is TRBV14 and J usage is TRBJ1-1; possibly TRBD1 for D (5 bases). The sample was PBMCs or T cells enriched from blood (not recorded which). This CDR3 is CASAGWRGTEAFF. For the CDR3, the DNA is TGTGCCAGTGCAGGGTGGAGAGGCACTGAAGCTTTCTTT.